A selection of T cell receptor beta chains follows, all from one sample in a study of cytomegalovirus exposure and HLA in healthy donors. Some clones are missing from TCRdb's copy, which holds only in-frame ones; the method was immunoSEQ multiplex PCR. The sample holds around 99,000 clones, more than 65% seen once. The sample was PBMCs. The receptors here all came from a man under 40 in good health and CMV-seronegative. Each CDR3 is given with its conserved first and last residue. The D gene is left open where the match is weak. Rows give clone size only sometimes, using once, few, many, or a class for an expanded clone.

D: NA; size: NA; V: TRBV5-1; J: TRBJ2-2; DNA: TGCGCCAGCAGCTTAACCTTAAATGGAGTCAGGGAGCTGTTTTTT; CDR3: CASSLTLNGVRELFF
D: NA; size: NA; V: TRBV28; J: TRBJ2-3; DNA: TGTGCCAGCAGTCCACCTGAGGCCCTAAATACGCAGTATTTT; CDR3: CASSPPEALNTQYF
D: TRBD2; size: NA; V: TRBV27; J: TRBJ2-1; DNA: TGTGCCAGCAGTTTTGGACTAGCCAATAATGAGCAGTTCTTC; CDR3: CASSFGLANNEQFF
D: NA; size: NA; V: TRBV16; J: TRBJ2-7; DNA: TGTGCCAGCAGCCAAGGGGCCGAGCAGTACTTC; CDR3: CASSQGAEQYF
D: NA; size: NA; V: TRBV28; J: TRBJ1-5; DNA: TGTGCCAGCAGTCCCCCCGGGGGTCGCAATCAGCCCCAGCATTTT; CDR3: CASSPPGGRNQPQHF
D: TRBD2; size: NA; V: TRBV30; J: TRBJ2-5; DNA: TGTGCCTCCCACCAAGCGGGAGGGGGGACCCAGTACTTC; CDR3: CASHQAGGGTQYF
D: NA; size: NA; V: TRBV7-6; J: TRBJ2-7; DNA: TGTGCCAGCAGCTTAGAAGAGGGAGCGGAGACCTTCTCCTACGAGCAGTACTTC; CDR3: CASSLEEGAETFSYEQYF
D: TRBD1; size: NA; V: TRBV7-9; J: TRBJ1-4; DNA: TGTGCCAGCAGCCCGGGACAGATTAATGAAAAACTGTTTTTT; CDR3: CASSPGQINEKLFF
D: TRBD1; size: NA; V: TRBV18; J: TRBJ1-2; DNA: TGTGCCAGCTCACCACTGCCACAGGGGACTAACTATGGCTACACCTTC; CDR3: CASSPLPQGTNYGYTF
D: TRBD1; size: NA; V: TRBV6-5; J: TRBJ2-7; DNA: TGTGCCAGCAGTTCCGGGACAGGGATCTACGAGCAGTACTTC; CDR3: CASSSGTGIYEQYF
D: NA; size: NA; V: TRBV6-5; J: TRBJ1-5; DNA: TGTGCCAGCAGCAGGACTTTCAAGAGGCCCCAGCATTTT; CDR3: CASSRTFKRPQHF
D: NA; size: NA; V: TRBV10-2; J: TRBJ2-5; DNA: TGCGCCAGCAGTGAGTCTAACTACAGGTCTGGGACCCAGTACTTC; CDR3: CASSESNYRSGTQYF
D: TRBD1; size: NA; V: TRBV10-1; J: TRBJ2-7; DNA: TGCGCCAGCAGTGAGTCGGGACAGGGATACGAGCAGTACTTC; CDR3: CASSESGQGYEQYF
D: NA; size: few; V: TRBV6-1; J: TRBJ1-5; DNA: TGTGCCAGCAGTGACCTCCGGGGAAGCAATCAGCCCCAGCATTTT; CDR3: CASSDLRGSNQPQHF
D: TRBD1; size: NA; V: TRBV6-6; J: TRBJ1-2; DNA: TGTGCCAGCAGTTGCAGGGGGCTAGCTAACTATGGCTACACCTTC; CDR3: CASSCRGLANYGYTF
D: NA; size: NA; V: TRBV28; J: TRBJ1-2; DNA: TGTGCCAGCAGCCGTATCAACGAGTATGGCTACACCTTC; CDR3: CASSRINEYGYTF
D: TRBD2; size: few; V: TRBV5-4; J: TRBJ2-1; DNA: TGTGCCAGCGGAGAAAAAGCGGGAGGCCGCTACAATGAGCAGTTCTTC; CDR3: CASGEKAGGRYNEQFF
D: NA; size: NA; V: TRBV18; J: TRBJ2-3; DNA: TGTGCCAGCTCACCAGGGCAGGGGGATACGCAGTATTTT; CDR3: CASSPGQGDTQYF
D: TRBD1; size: few; V: TRBV29-1; J: TRBJ2-7; DNA: TGCAGCGTTACAGGGGGATCGGGCGAGCAGTACTTC; CDR3: CSVTGGSGEQYF
D: NA; size: NA; V: TRBV4-1; J: TRBJ2-1; DNA: TGCGCCAGCAGCCAAGAGAGGGATTACAATGAGCAGTTCTTC; CDR3: CASSQERDYNEQFF
D: NA; size: NA; V: TRBV28; J: TRBJ1-5; DNA: TGTGCCAGCAGTTTATTCCCGAATCAGCCCCAGCATTTT; CDR3: CASSLFPNQPQHF
D: NA; size: NA; V: TRBV7-7; J: TRBJ2-1; DNA: TGTGCTAGCAGCTTAAGGGGGTCTAGCTACAATGAGCAGTTCTTC; CDR3: CASSLRGSSYNEQFF
D: TRBD1; size: NA; V: TRBV13; J: TRBJ2-3; DNA: TGTGCCAGCAGCCCCCGGGGCAGGGGGCAACGGACGCAGTATTTT; CDR3: CASSPRGRGQRTQYF
D: NA; size: NA; V: TRBV28; J: TRBJ2-7; DNA: TGTGCCAGCACCACCCTAGGCTACGAGCAGTACTTC; CDR3: CASTTLGYEQYF
D: NA; size: NA; V: TRBV2; J: TRBJ2-2; DNA: TGTGCCAGCAGCGGGATCCCAGGGGCCGGGGAGCTGTTTTTT; CDR3: CASSGIPGAGELFF
D: NA; size: NA; V: TRBV29-1; J: TRBJ1-4; DNA: TGCAGCGTTCCGGACAGCACTAATGAAAAACTGTTTTTT; CDR3: CSVPDSTNEKLFF
D: NA; size: NA; V: TRBV5-6; J: TRBJ1-2; DNA: TGTGCCAGCCAACTTGAGGGTTATAAGGCGAATGATGGCTACACCTTC; CDR3: CASQLEGYKANDGYTF
D: TRBD2; size: NA; V: TRBV5-1; J: TRBJ2-7; DNA: TGCGCCAGCAGCTTGGGACTAGCGGGGAGTAGCTCCTACGAGCAGTACTTC; CDR3: CASSLGLAGSSSYEQYF
D: TRBD2; size: NA; V: TRBV6-1; J: TRBJ2-1; DNA: TGTGCCAGCCAACCGACCGGGACTAGGCCAGTGGAGCAGTTCTTC; CDR3: CASQPTGTRPVEQFF
D: TRBD1; size: NA; V: TRBV6-5; J: TRBJ1-2; DNA: TGTGCCAGCAGCGGGGACAGGGTATTAGGCTACACCTTC; CDR3: CASSGDRVLGYTF
D: NA; size: NA; V: TRBV7-8; J: TRBJ2-5; DNA: TGTGCCAGCAGCTTAGCGGGGGGGCGTTCGACCCAGTACTTC; CDR3: CASSLAGGRSTQYF
D: NA; size: NA; V: TRBV29-1; J: TRBJ1-1; DNA: TGCAGCTCCCTGGCCGGGGGGGGCACTGAAGCTTTCTTT; CDR3: CSSLAGGGTEAFF
D: NA; size: NA; V: TRBV10-2; J: TRBJ1-2; DNA: TGCGCCACCCTGACAGAAAACTATGGCTACACCTTC; CDR3: CATLTENYGYTF
D: NA; size: NA; V: TRBV7-8; J: TRBJ2-7; DNA: TGTGCCAGCAGCTTAGAGACAGGCCCCTACGAGCAGTACTTC; CDR3: CASSLETGPYEQYF
D: TRBD1; size: NA; V: TRBV6-5; J: TRBJ2-7; DNA: TGTGCCAGCAGTTCCGGGACAGTCGAGCAGTACTTC; CDR3: CASSSGTVEQYF
D: TRBD2; size: many; V: TRBV6-1; J: TRBJ2-3; DNA: TGTGCCAGCAGTGACGACGGGGGGGCCCCAGATACGCAGTATTTT; CDR3: CASSDDGGAPDTQYF
D: NA; size: NA; V: TRBV6-5; J: TRBJ2-7; DNA: TGTGCCAGCAGTTACGGTCCGGGGTACGAGCAGTACTTC; CDR3: CASSYGPGYEQYF
D: NA; size: NA; V: TRBV30; J: TRBJ1-6; DNA: TGTGCCTGGAGTGGACAGGTCGGTAATTCACCCCTCCACTTT; CDR3: CAWSGQVGNSPLHF
D: NA; size: NA; V: TRBV9; J: TRBJ2-1; DNA: TGTGCCAGCAGTTCAGGTATCAATGAGCAGTTCTTC; CDR3: CASSSGINEQFF
D: NA; size: medium-sized; V: TRBV6-6; J: TRBJ2-7; DNA: TGTGCCAGCAGTCGACAGGAATTCTACGAGCAGTACTTC; CDR3: CASSRQEFYEQYF
D: TRBD1; size: few; V: TRBV5-4; J: TRBJ2-7; DNA: TGTGCCAGCAGCTTCTATGACAGGGATAGCGAGCAGTACTTC; CDR3: CASSFYDRDSEQYF
D: NA; size: NA; V: TRBV10-3; J: TRBJ1-5; DNA: TGTGCCATCAGTGAGCCTCATCAGCCCCAGCATTTT; CDR3: CAISEPHQPQHF
D: TRBD1; size: NA; V: TRBV7-9; J: TRBJ2-7; DNA: TGTGCCAGCAGCCCGCGACAGGGGGCGCGCGAGCAGTACTTC; CDR3: CASSPRQGAREQYF
D: NA; size: NA; V: TRBV4-1; J: TRBJ1-4; DNA: TGCGCCAGCAGCCAAGGAGGGAAAGGAAATGAAAAACTGTTTTTT; CDR3: CASSQGGKGNEKLFF
D: NA; size: NA; V: TRBV15; J: TRBJ1-3; DNA: TGTGCCACCAGCAGAGACCACGCGGACAGAAACACCATATATTTT; CDR3: CATSRDHADRNTIYF
D: NA; size: NA; V: TRBV28; J: TRBJ2-1; DNA: TGTGCCAGCAGTCCATCGACCCCGGAGGCGATCTTC; CDR3: CASSPSTPEAIF
D: NA; size: NA; V: TRBV4-1; J: TRBJ2-7; DNA: TGCGCCAGCAGCCAAGAAATTACGCGTTCCTACGAGCAGTACTTC; CDR3: CASSQEITRSYEQYF
D: NA; size: NA; V: TRBV7-7; J: TRBJ2-1; DNA: TGTGCTAGCAGCCCACACCCCGGGGGAAACAATGAGCAGTTCTTC; CDR3: CASSPHPGGNNEQFF
D: NA; size: NA; V: TRBV2; J: TRBJ1-2; DNA: TGTGCCAGCAGTTCCGACAGCTACTATGGCTACACCTTC; CDR3: CASSSDSYYGYTF